The entry that follows covers one T cell receptor beta chain sequence. This entry is derived from a study of blood T cell repertoires in COVID-19. Whole-study context: The samples span acute and convalescent COVID-19 from the United States, Italy and Spain. PBMCs, B-cell-depleted T cells, or T cells were the source of the cDNA or gDNA that made up the material.

In the authors' methods: Quantification of nucleated cells was approximated via reference gene primer amplification. Using immunoSEQ multiplex PCR, the repertoire was profiled, and TCRdb retains in-frame clones only, with some absent. V, J and clone size reflect that table, while D and trimming were determined from the DNA. The repertoire holds roughly 150,000 clones, with approximately 90% as singletons. This CDR3 is 14 amino acids long. Trimming took 1 base from V and 5 from J, leaving 8 bases between them. Germline V gene lookup returns CDR1 KGHSH and CDR2 LQKENI. The TCR was taken from a man aged 45 to 65 who had recovered from COVID-19. The chain joins TRBV18 to TRBJ1-4, with a weak D call TRBD1 (5 bases). Sequenced sample: peripheral blood. The CDR3 reads CASSPQGFNEKLFF. The CDR3 coding sequence is TGTGCCAGCTCACCACAGGGGTTCAATGAAAAACTGTTTTTT. Supplemented by reference TRBV18 and TRBJ1-4, the full variable domain reads NAGVMQNPRHLVRRRGQEARLRCSPMKGHSHVYWYRQLPEEGLKFMVYLQKENIIDESGMPKERFSAEFPKEGPSILRIQQVVRGDSAAYFCASSPQGFNEKLFFGSGTQLSVL.